One TCR beta chain is described in this entry. The antigen this receptor binds is unknown. Base qualities are not at hand, and no much larger clone is one base apart. The sample comes from a study of T cell responses to AZD1222 COVID-19 vaccine (dated by TCRdb to about 2021). Background for the entire study: AZD1222 recipients given second doses at about 4 weeks or at about 12 weeks were pooled, since spike-specific TCR depth and breadth were not found to differ between the two schedules. Trial participants were enrolled by age into subgroups of 18-55, 56-69 and 70-plus years, and 148, 28 and 57 TCR-sequenced participants, respectively, were included in these subgroups. A total of under 250 trial participants underwent TCR sequencing, of whom about 210 had received two doses of AZD1222 and around 25 had received two doses of the MenACWY control vaccine.

Broad study findings and their caveats: CD4 TCRs associated with the vaccine covered the entire spike protein, and the dominant responses were in regions 160-218 and 743-854. Conclusions about previously exposed vaccinees are limited because only a handful of AZD1222 recipients were SARS-CoV-2 seropositive at baseline. Nearly half of unique spike-specific TCRs reportedly recognized epitopes outside regions mutated in the B.1.351 and B.1.1.7 variants. Participants were mostly white British, with more females than males. The authors suggested clonal diversity may have been underestimated. After two AZD1222 doses, spike-specific TCR breadth and depth were significantly higher than at day 0 and than in MenACWY recipients. In the small 56-69-year group, the increase in depth fell short of significance, most likely because of low power. Because no day 14 peak-response samples were available, the repertoires could be characterized only after the peak T cell response.

The CDR3 regions of human TCRbeta chains were analyzed by immunosequencing. The authors' analysis ran thus. TCRs in the repertoires were compared against a reference library of SARS-CoV-2-specific TCRs that had been generated with the MIRA antigen-specificity platform. Breadth was defined as the fraction of unique TCRs that were SARS-CoV-2-associated, and depth was defined as the fraction of total T cells that were SARS-CoV-2-associated. Using the MIRA data, each spike-specific TCR was mapped to the spike region that the TCR reacts to and placed in a CD4 or CD8 class. Log10-transformed breadth and depth values were compared by one-way ANOVA with Sidak's multiple comparisons tests. Here the immuneACCESS table is served through TCRdb, limited to in-frame sequences with V and J called. Missing clones are a known gap in these copies; in checked studies unresolved V genes cover under half, and the rest lacks a known reason. The D gene and trimming were derived from the DNA, and the V and J assignments and clone size from that table. The sample table contains roughly 120,000 clones; only one count was recorded for roughly nine tenths of them. The ten largest make up more than 2.5% of the sample.

V is clipped by 3 bases and J by 0 bases, and the sequence between their germline boundaries is 10 bases long. From a lookup of the germline V gene, CDR1 and CDR2 are MRHNA and SNTAGT. CDR3 length: 15 amino acids, cysteine to phenylalanine. Only the CDR3 region is kept as DNA, spanning 45 bases read in frame from base 1. This specimen's time point label, interpreted: baseline before first vaccination. Samples from vaccinated people were obtained from the UK trials COV001 and COV002, which included a single-blind randomized controlled phase 2/3 trial of AZD1222 (ChAdOx1 nCoV-19) in healthy adults. Trial participant PBMC samples were collected at day 0 and day 28 after the second dose for TCRbeta chain sequencing.

The sequence links TRBV6-4 to TRBJ2-3; possibly the D gene is TRBD2, per 6 matching bases. The sequence was obtained from an adult in good health. Material: peripheral blood, obtained on day 0 of AZD1222 vaccination. The DNA reads as follows: TGTGCCAGCAGTGAGGGAGGTTCTAGCACAGATACGCAGTATTTT. This gives the protein CASSEGGSSTDTQYF.